A single sample gave rise to the 14 T cell receptor beta chains below, sequenced in a study of graft-versus-host responses after intestinal transplantation. TCRdb's table, derived via immunoSEQ multiplex PCR, lists solely in-frame clones and lacks some. Of under 85,000 clones listed, about 94% are singletons. These receptors are not linked to any known antigen. This specimen consisted of unstimulated CD8+ T cells sorted from spleen or lymph node cells, obtained before intestinal transplant. Receptors were obtained from a human donor who received an intestinal transplant.

This chain connects TRBV6-5 to TRBJ2-2; weak D call: TRBD2 (6 bases). V was pared by 11 bases and J by 6 bases, with 7 bases between. The CDR3 loop spans 10 amino acids. Germline-derived CDR1 and CDR2 are MNHEY and SVGAGI. CDR3 coding DNA: TGTGCCTCGGGGGCCGGGGAGCTGTTTTTT. Its protein is CASGAGELFF.

This rearrangement joins TRBV7-8 to TRBJ1-1; TRBD1 is a possible D gene (6 bases). The ends were cut back, 3 bases at V and 1 base at J, with 18 bases in the middle. CDR3 length: 17 amino acids. The germline CDR1 and CDR2 sequences are SGHVS and FQNEAQ. CDR3 bases: TGTGCCAGCAGCTTTCCCGGGGGAGGGGGACAGAACACTGAAGCTTTCTTT. This codes for CASSFPGGGGQNTEAFF.

CDR3 residues: CASTQGGEQYF. The DNA of the CDR3 is TGTGCCAGCACCCAAGGGGGCGAGCAGTACTTC. The V gene is TRBV5-6, the J gene TRBJ2-7; D is possibly TRBD1 (6 bases). Trimming stripped 6 bases from V and 6 bases from J, with 10 bases between. CDR1 is SGHDT and CDR2 is YYEEEE in the germline V gene. This CDR3 spans 11 amino acids.

This CDR3 is CASTSLANEQFF. In DNA form, the CDR3 reads TGTGCCAGCACCTCATTGGCAAATGAGCAGTTCTTC. This chain joins TRBV2 and TRBJ2-1; D remains ambiguous. From germline, CDR1 is SNHLY and CDR2 FYNNEI. The CDR3 consists of 12 residues. V was cut by 7 bases and J by 7 bases, with 11 bases left in between.

V and J are TRBV2 and TRBJ2-7; D not resolved. The CDR3 is made up of 13 amino acids. The V end was cut by 1 base, the J end by 1 base, with 5 bases between. From germline, CDR1 is SNHLY and CDR2 FYNNEI. CDR3 residues: CASSEDFSYEQYF. In DNA, the CDR3 is TGTGCCAGCAGTGAAGACTTTTCCTACGAGCAGTACTTC.

This clone has just one count. The CDR3 DNA is TGTGCCATCAGTGAGGGTCTTATATTTCGGGGGGCTGGTTTAGCCTACGAGCAGTACTTC. Translated: CAISEGLIFRGAGLAYEQYF. This chain links TRBV10-3 with TRBJ2-7, with D possibly being TRBD2 (7 bases). The CDR3 loop spans 20 amino acids. Germline CDR1 reads ENHRY; CDR2 reads SYGVKD. The V end was cut by 2 bases, the J end by 2 bases, with 28 bases between.

The J gene is TRBJ1-1, the V gene TRBV28; D gene uncertain. V lost 3 bases to trimming and J lost 4 bases, with 21 bases between them. CDR1 and CDR2 (germline): MDHEN, SYDVKM. The CDR3 is 17 amino acids. DNA of the CDR3: TGTGCCAGCAGTTTGATAGGCCCAACAGTGAAGGGCACTGAAGCTTTCTTT. Protein sequence: CASSLIGPTVKGTEAFF.

Here the CDR3 DNA reads TGTGCCAGCTTCCAGCGGGAGGTCACCGGGGAGCTGTTTTTT. It yields the protein CASFQREVTGELFF. The chain recombines TRBV7-9 with TRBJ2-2; the match to TRBD2 covers 9 bases. V lost 8 bases and J lost 4; bases outside the gene matches: 5. The CDR3 runs to 14 residues. Germline CDR1 and CDR2: SEHNR and FQNEAQ (reference sequence).

The V gene is TRBV25-1, the J gene TRBJ2-1, with D possibly being TRBD1 (6 bases). This CDR3 is 13 amino acids long. Trimming took 6 bases from V and 5 from J, leaving 11 bases between them. Germline V CDR1 and CDR2: MGHDK, SYGVNS. The CDR3 bases are TGTGCCAGCAGATTGGACAGTAACAATGAGCAGTTCTTC. This translates into CASRLDSNNEQFF.

The chain combines TRBV2 with TRBJ2-4; D is unclear. V lost 7 bases and J lost 0, with 19 bases in between. This CDR3 has 17 residues. Germline CDR1 is SNHLY and CDR2 is FYNNEI. CDR3 residues: CASMRGYLSVAKNIQYF. CDR3 sequence (DNA): TGTGCCAGCATGAGAGGCTACCTAAGCGTAGCCAAAAACATTCAGTACTTC.

The chain links TRBV13 to TRBJ2-1, with TRBD2 matching 16 bases. The CDR3 spans 17 residues. Germline loops: CDR1 PRHDT, CDR2 FYEKMQ (reference sequence). The J segment lost 7 bases and the V segment lost 5 bases, leaving 8 bases of the junction unmatched. This chain's CDR3 is CASSKGLAGGPWNEQFF. The DNA of the CDR3 is TGTGCCAGCAGCAAGGGACTAGCGGGAGGGCCTTGGAATGAGCAGTTCTTC.

The chain uses TRBV28 and TRBJ1-1; D not certain. CDR1 MDHEN and CDR2 SYDVKM come from the germline V gene. There are 17 residues in the CDR3. Trimming cost V 3 bases and J 0 bases, with 17 bases left between them. CDR3 nucleotides: TGTGCCAGCAGTTTCCTCAGCGCCCGGACTGTGAACACTGAAGCTTTCTTT. This sequence encodes CASSFLSARTVNTEAFF.

The chain recombines TRBV7-9 with TRBJ2-7; no reliable D call. The germline V and J ends were trimmed by 1 base and 3 bases, with 13 bases remaining between them. CDR1 SEHNR and CDR2 FQNEAQ come from the germline V gene (reference sequence). The length of the CDR3 is 15 residues. CDR3 sequence reads: CASSLGFANDYEQYF. In nucleotides, the CDR3 is TGTGCCAGCAGCTTAGGGTTTGCTAATGACTACGAGCAGTACTTC.

This sequence joins TRBV10-3 and TRBJ2-7; 10 positions match TRBD2. The ends lost 4 bases at V and 0 bases at J; junction bases unmatched: 3. Germline V gene data show CDR1 as ENHRY and CDR2 as SYGVKD. The CDR3 has 15 residues. CDR3 sequence (DNA): TGTGCCATCAGTGGGGGGACTAGCGACTCCTACGAGCAGTACTTC. Its translation: CAISGGTSDSYEQYF.